Included here is one T cell receptor (beta chain) sequence, with context. As yet, its antigen is unknown. Here immunoSEQ multiplex PCR was the method, and the copy in TCRdb shows in-frame clones only, minus some. The sample holds over 50,000 clones, around 90% seen once. The data derive from a study of T cell responses to AZD1222 COVID-19 vaccine. Study results and caveats: The donor group comprised mostly white British people and more females; the analysis possibly underestimated clonal diversity. Reportedly, close to half of spike-specific TCRs are directed against unmutated variant regions.

Here the sequenced sample was peripheral blood, taken on day 0 of AZD1222 vaccination. The receptor was isolated from an adult in good health.

This chain's CDR3 is CASSLTRLAGGAGSYEQYF. The CDR3 region has the DNA TGTGCCAGCAGTCTCACCCGGCTAGCGGGAGGCGCCGGCTCCTACGAGCAGTACTTC. This rearrangement joins TRBV27 to TRBJ2-7; 11 bases are a match to TRBD2. V lost 5 bases to trimming and J lost 0 bases; unmatched junction nucleotides: 15. Germline CDR1 reads MNHEY; CDR2 reads SMNVEV (reference sequence). CDR3 length equals 19 residues.